This TCR beta chain was profiled in a study of OX40 agonist ivuxolimab in advanced cancers. For the wider study: The costimulatory receptor OX40 (CD134) was targeted by ivuxolimab, a fully human IgG2 agonistic monoclonal antibody. In the dose-escalation cohort, 65% to 90% of patients were male, and the mean age was approximately 60 years, with a range of about 20 to 79. Prior anti-PD-1, anti-PD-L1 or anti-CTLA-4 therapy was permitted, and checkpoint inhibitors had been received by under 50% of dose-escalation patients. Intravenous ivuxolimab was administered to patients every 2 weeks at six dose levels: 0.01, 0.1, 0.3, 1.5, 3 and 10 mg/kg. The paper reports the monotherapy dose-escalation portion (N of about 54 patients) of the phase I ivuxolimab trial. Partial responses were achieved by three dose-escalation patients, of whom one had hepatocellular carcinoma and two had cutaneous melanoma. Peripheral TCRbeta sequencing aimed to test whether ivuxolimab altered TCR sequence diversity and caused clonal T-cell expansion. Of the approximately 50 dose-escalation patients, hepatocellular carcinoma was present in approximately 20, melanoma in around 15, renal cell carcinoma in 9 and head and neck cancer in 9. Overall study results and their limits: The antigen specificity of the peripheral T cells that underwent clonal expansion was not determined. At doses of 0.1 to 3.0 mg/kg, clonal expansion of both CD4+ and CD8+ T cells in blood was seen between baseline and week 6. Partial responders in the 0.1-3.0 mg/kg groups had among the lowest normalized peripheral clonal expansion, especially among CD8+ T cells. Low levels of normalized T-cell clonal expansion were also seen in some patients who did not respond. After ivuxolimab, more expanded clones were found on average in CD8+ T cells than in CD4+ T cells.

On this clone itself: It lacks a known antigen. No clone much larger than this one lies a single base away; base qualities are absent.

Genomic DNA was isolated from the sorted cells so that the TCRbeta CDR3 region could be sequenced. The immunoSEQ Assay was used for sequencing of TCRbeta CDR3 regions. TCRdb re-hosts the immuneACCESS table, in-frame sequences only. Its copies lack some clones; in the studies checked, an unresolved V gene accounts for under half of them, and the cause for the rest is not known. The sample profile shows around 26,000 clones; roughly 85% of them were found once. Jointly, the top ten make up nearly 50% of the sample. Patients with autoimmune disease history or receiving systemic immunosuppression were excluded from the trial. Peripheral blood for TCR sequencing was drawn from every dose cohort at baseline, at cycle 4 day 1 and at cycle 7 day 1. Samples came from an open-label, multicenter, first-in-human phase I dose-escalation trial of ivuxolimab. Adults with locally advanced or metastatic melanoma, renal cell carcinoma, hepatocellular carcinoma or head and neck squamous cell carcinoma were enrolled in the trial. Before TCR sequencing, CD4+ T cells and CD8+ T cells were sorted from peripheral blood as separate populations.

The CDR3 starts with the cysteine, ends with the phenylalanine, and has 15 residues. Solely the CDR3 DNA is kept, with 45 bases framed from the first base. The germline V gene provides CDR1 SGHDT and CDR2 YYEEEE. V and J lose 4 bases and 2 bases, and a span of 16 bases separates them. The chain is encoded by TRBV5-6 joined to TRBJ2-7; TRBD2 could be the D gene, as 5 bases match. This TCR derives from an adult with an advanced solid tumor such as melanoma, head and neck, liver or kidney cancer. Here the sequenced sample was CD4+ or CD8+ T cells sorted from blood, taken in a trial of the OX40 agonist ivuxolimab. The DNA sequence reads TGTGCCAGCAGCCCCTTGGAGGTGGCAACCTACGAGCAGTACTTC. Its protein product is CASSPLEVATYEQYF.